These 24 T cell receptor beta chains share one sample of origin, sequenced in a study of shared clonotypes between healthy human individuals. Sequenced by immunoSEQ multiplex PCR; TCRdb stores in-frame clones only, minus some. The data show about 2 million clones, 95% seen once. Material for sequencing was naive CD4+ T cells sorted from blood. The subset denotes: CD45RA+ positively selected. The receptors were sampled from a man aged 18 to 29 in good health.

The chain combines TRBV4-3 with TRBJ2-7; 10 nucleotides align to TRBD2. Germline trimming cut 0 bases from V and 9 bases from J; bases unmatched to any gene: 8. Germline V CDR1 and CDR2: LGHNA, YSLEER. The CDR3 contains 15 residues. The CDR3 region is CASSQDLGTSATQYF. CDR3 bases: TGCGCCAGCAGCCAAGATCTGGGGACTAGCGCTACGCAGTACTTC.

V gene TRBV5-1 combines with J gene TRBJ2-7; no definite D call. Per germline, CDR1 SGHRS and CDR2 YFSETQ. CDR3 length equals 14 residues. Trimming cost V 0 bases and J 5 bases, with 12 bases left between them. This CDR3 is CASSLESGYHEQYF. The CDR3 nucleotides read TGCGCCAGCAGCTTGGAGTCAGGTTACCACGAGCAGTACTTC.

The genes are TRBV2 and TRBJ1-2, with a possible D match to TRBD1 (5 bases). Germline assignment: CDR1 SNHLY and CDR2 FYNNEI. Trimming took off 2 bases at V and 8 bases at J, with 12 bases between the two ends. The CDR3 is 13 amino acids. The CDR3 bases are TGTGCCAGCAGTGAATTAGGGACTGAAGGCTACACCTTC. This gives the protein CASSELGTEGYTF.

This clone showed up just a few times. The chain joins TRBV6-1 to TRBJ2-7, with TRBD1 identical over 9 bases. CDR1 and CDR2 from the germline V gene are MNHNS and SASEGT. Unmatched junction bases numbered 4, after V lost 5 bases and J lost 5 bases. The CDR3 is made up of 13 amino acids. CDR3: CASSRDREDEQYF. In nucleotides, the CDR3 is TGTGCCAGCAGTCGGGACAGGGAGGACGAGCAGTACTTC.

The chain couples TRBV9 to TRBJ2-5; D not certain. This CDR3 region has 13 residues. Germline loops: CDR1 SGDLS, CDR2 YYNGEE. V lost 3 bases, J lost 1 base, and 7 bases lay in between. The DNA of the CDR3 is TGTGCCAGCAGCGGTGCACTCCAAGAGACCCAGTACTTC. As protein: CASSGALQETQYF.

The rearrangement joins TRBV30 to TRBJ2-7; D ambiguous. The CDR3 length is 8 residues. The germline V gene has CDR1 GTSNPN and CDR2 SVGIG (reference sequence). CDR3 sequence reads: CGCDEQYF. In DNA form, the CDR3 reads TGTGGCTGCGACGAGCAGTACTTC. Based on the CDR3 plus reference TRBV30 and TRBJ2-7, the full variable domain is SQTIHQWPATLVQPVGSPLSLECTVEGTSNPNLYWYRQAAGRGLQLLFYSVGIGQISSEVPQNLSASRPQDRQFILSSKKLLLSDSGFYLCGCDEQYFGPGTRLTVT.

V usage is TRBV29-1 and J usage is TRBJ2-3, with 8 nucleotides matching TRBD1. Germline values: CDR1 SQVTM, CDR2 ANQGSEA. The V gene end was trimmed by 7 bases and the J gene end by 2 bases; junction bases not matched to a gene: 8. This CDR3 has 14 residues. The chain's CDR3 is CSASGQGNTDTQYF. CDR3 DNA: TGCAGCGCCTCTGGACAGGGAAACACAGATACGCAGTATTTT.

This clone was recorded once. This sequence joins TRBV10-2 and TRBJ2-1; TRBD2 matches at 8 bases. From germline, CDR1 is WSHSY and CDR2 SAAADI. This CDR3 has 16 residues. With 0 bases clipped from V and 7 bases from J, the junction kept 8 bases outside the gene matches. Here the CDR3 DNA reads TGCGCCAGCAGTGAGTCGAGTAGCGGGAAGGTGAATGAGCAGTTCTTC. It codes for CASSESSSGKVNEQFF.

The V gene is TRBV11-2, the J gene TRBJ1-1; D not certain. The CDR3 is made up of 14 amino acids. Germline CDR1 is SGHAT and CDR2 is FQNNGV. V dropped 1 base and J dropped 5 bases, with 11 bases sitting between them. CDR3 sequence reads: CASSLALVGTEAFF. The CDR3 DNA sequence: TGTGCCAGCAGCTTAGCTTTAGTGGGGACTGAAGCTTTCTTT.

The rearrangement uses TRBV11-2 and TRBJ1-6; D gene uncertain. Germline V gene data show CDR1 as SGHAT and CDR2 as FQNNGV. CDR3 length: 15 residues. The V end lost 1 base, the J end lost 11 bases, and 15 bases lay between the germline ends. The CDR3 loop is CASSLGWQTGPPLHF. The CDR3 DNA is TGTGCCAGCAGCTTAGGGTGGCAGACCGGTCCACCCCTCCACTTT.

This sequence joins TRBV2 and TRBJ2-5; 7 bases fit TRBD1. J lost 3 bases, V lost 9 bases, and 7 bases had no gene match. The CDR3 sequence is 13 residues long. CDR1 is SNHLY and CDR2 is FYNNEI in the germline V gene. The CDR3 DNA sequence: TGTGCCAGTCGAACCGACAGGGAAGAGACCCAGTACTTC. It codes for CASRTDREETQYF.

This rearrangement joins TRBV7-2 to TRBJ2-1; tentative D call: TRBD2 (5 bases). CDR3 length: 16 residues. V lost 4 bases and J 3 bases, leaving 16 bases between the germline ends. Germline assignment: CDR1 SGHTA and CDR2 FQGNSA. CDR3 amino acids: CASSSPRAEDYNEQFF. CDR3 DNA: TGTGCCAGCAGCTCCCCCCGGGCGGAGGACTACAATGAGCAGTTCTTC.

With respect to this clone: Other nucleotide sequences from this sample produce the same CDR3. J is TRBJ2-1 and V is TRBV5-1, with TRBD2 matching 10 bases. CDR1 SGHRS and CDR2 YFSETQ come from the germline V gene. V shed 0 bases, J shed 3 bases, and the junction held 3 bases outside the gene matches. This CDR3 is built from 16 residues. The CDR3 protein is CASSLVGTSVYNEQFF. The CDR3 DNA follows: TGCGCCAGCAGCTTGGTTGGGACTAGCGTCTACAATGAGCAGTTCTTC. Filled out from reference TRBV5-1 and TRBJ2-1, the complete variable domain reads KAGVTQTPRYLIKTRGQQVTLSCSPISGHRSVSWYQQTPGQGLQFLFEYFSETQRNKGNFPGRFSGRQFSNSRSEMNVSTLELGDSALYLCASSLVGTSVYNEQFFGPGTRLTVL.

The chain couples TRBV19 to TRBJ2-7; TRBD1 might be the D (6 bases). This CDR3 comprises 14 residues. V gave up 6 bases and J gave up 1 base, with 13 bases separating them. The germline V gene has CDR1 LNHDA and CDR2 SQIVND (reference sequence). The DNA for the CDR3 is TGTGCCAGTAGGATGGCAGGGGCTTCCTACGAGCAGTACTTC. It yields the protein CASRMAGASYEQYF.

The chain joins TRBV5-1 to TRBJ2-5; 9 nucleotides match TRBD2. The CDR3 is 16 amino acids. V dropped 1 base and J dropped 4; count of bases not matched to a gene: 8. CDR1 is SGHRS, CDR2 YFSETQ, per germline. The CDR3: CASSLRSLAGLETQYF. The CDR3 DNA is TGCGCCAGCAGCTTGCGTTCCCTAGCGGGATTAGAGACCCAGTACTTC.

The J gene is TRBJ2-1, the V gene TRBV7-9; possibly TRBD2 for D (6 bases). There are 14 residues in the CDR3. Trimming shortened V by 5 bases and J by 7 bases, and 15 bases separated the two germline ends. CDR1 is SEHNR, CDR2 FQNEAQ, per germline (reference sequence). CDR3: CASSRGLPGNEQFF. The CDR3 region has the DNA TGTGCCAGCAGCAGGGGACTCCCAGGGAATGAGCAGTTCTTC.

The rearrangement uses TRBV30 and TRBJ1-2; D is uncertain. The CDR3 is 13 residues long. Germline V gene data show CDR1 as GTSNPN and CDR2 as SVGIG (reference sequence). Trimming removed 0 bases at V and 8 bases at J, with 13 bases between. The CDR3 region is CAWSVQGLAGYTF. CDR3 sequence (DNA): TGTGCCTGGAGTGTACAAGGACTAGCAGGCTACACCTTC.

The CDR3 protein is CAWSTGVGYEQYF. CDR3 nucleotides: TGTGCCTGGAGCACAGGGGTCGGTTACGAGCAGTACTTC. The gene calls are TRBV30 and TRBJ2-7; 7 positions match TRBD1. The trim removed 3 bases at V and 4 bases at J, leaving 6 bases unmatched. CDR1 is GTSNPN and CDR2 is SVGIG in the germline V gene (reference sequence). CDR3 length equals 13 residues.

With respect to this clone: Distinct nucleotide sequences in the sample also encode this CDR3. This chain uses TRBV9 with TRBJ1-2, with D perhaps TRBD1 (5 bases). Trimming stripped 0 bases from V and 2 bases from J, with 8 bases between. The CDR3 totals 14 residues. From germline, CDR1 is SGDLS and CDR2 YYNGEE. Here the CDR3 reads CASSVGGENYGYTF. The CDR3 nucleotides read TGTGCCAGCAGCGTAGGGGGCGAGAACTATGGCTACACCTTC.

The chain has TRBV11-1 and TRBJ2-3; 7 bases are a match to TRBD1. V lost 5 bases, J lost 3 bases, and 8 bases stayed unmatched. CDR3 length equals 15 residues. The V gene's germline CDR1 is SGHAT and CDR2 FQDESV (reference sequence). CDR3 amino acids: CASSQGQDLTDTQYF. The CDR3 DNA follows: TGTGCCAGCAGCCAAGGACAGGATTTGACAGATACGCAGTATTTT.

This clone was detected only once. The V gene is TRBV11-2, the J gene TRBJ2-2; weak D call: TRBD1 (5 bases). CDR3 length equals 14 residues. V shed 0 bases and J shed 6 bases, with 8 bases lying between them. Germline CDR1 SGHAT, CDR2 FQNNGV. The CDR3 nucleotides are TGTGCCAGCAGCTTAGACGGCAGGGCCGGGGAGCTGTTTTTT. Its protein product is CASSLDGRAGELFF.

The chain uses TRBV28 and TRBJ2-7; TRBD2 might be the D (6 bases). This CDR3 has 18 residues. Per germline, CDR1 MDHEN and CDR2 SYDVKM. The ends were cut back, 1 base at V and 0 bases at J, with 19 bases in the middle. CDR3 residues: CASSLSFWGGLSSYEQYF. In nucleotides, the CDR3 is TGTGCCAGCAGTTTATCGTTCTGGGGAGGTTTGAGCTCCTACGAGCAGTACTTC.

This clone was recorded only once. CDR3 sequence (DNA): TGTGCCAGCAGCTTAAGGGCCGGGGAGCTGTTTTTT. This gives the protein CASSLRAGELFF. V gene TRBV7-2 combines with J gene TRBJ2-2; D unclear. Trimming stripped 2 bases from V and 6 bases from J, with 4 bases between. The CDR3 is 12 amino acids. CDR1 and CDR2 (germline): SGHTA, FQGNSA.

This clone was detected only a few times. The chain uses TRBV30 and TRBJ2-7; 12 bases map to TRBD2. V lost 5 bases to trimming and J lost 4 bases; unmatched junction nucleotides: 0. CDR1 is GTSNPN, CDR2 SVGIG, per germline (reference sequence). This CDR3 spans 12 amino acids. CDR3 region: CAWGTSGYEQYF. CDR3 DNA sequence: TGTGCCTGGGGGACTAGCGGGTACGAGCAGTACTTC.